The source of this TCR beta chain is a study of T-cell reconstitution after alpha-beta-depleted transplantation in children. Study-wide findings and caveats: Counts and diversity of T cells one year after transplant came mostly from newly produced T cells. Reportedly, alpha-beta T cells present about two months post-transplant originated from several hundred expanded clones of graft origin. From surviving recipient T cells and thymic progenitors came the high day-60 TCRbeta diversity observed in some patients.

CDR3 length: 16 residues. Germline V CDR1 and CDR2: MDHEN, SYDVKM. J gave up 0 bases and V 6 bases, and 6 bases lay outside the gene matches. Unique molecular identifiers were used to barcode this TCRbeta library. TCRdb itself ran the PCR reads through MiXCR, one entry per CDR3 protein. This table has about 500,000 distinct CDR3 sequences, about 10% appearing once. This clonotype was seen more than once but under ten times. Antigen specificity is unknown. The clonotype originates from a female patient younger than 10 who had a stem cell transplant for aplastic anemia, so the T cells may come from the graft donor. The source material was PBMCs, mostly from graft donor cells, sampled 180 days after TCRalphabeta/CD19-depleted stem cell transplant. The chain is built from TRBV28 and TRBJ2-3, with 10 bases identical to TRBD2. The CDR3 reads CASRPRLAGSTDTQYF. DNA for the CDR3: TGTGCCAGCAGGCCCCGACTAGCGGGTAGCACAGATACGCAGTATTTT.